The 14 T cell receptor beta chains reported below all come from one sample, sequenced in a study of beta chain features in type 1 diabetes (dated by TCRdb to 2016 to 2019). Which antigens these TCRs recognize remains unknown. Preparation of the library involved the immunoSEQ multiplex PCR assay. The entire amount of isolated RNA was reverse transcribed using the High Capacity cDNA Reverse Transcription Kit, so the sequenced TCRB transcripts were expressed ones. TCRdb carries this immuneACCESS record with in-frame sequences only. Its versions omit some clonotypes, under half of them owing to an unresolved V gene in the studies checked, with the rest unexplained. The table for this sample lists some 640,000 clones; over 11% of them were counted only once. Less than 0.04% of the sample belongs to the ten largest clones. Points the paper makes about the study in general: A moderate but significant shortening of TCRB CDR3 length was observed in type 1 diabetes patients in all four CD4+ subsets.

The source material was naive CD4+ T cells from blood. The intended sense of this specimen's cell subset or site label: true naive CD4+ T cells. These receptors all stem from a man younger than 35 with type 1 diabetes.

This clone occurred a few times. The rearrangement links TRBV30 to TRBJ2-3, with D possibly TRBD1 on 6 matching bases. In germline, CDR1 is GTSNPN, CDR2 SVGIG (reference sequence). V gave up 3 bases and J gave up 0 bases, with 13 bases separating them. The CDR3 sequence is 15 residues long. The CDR3 DNA sequence: TGTGCCTGGAGAGTGGGGACACCTAGCACAGATACGCAGTATTTT. This sequence encodes CAWRVGTPSTDTQYF.

This clone has a handful of counts. This CDR3 is CAWSVGTILPYF. CDR3 DNA: TGTGCCTGGAGTGTTGGGACAATACTTCCGTACTTC. The gene calls are TRBV30 and TRBJ2-7; perhaps TRBD1 as D (6 bases). The germline CDR1 and CDR2 sequences are GTSNPN and SVGIG (reference sequence). The V end was cut by 0 bases, the J end by 12 bases, with 15 bases between. This CDR3 has 12 residues.

This clone has just a few counts. The chain couples TRBV7-2 to TRBJ2-2, with 10 nucleotides matching TRBD1. This CDR3 region has 14 residues. The V gene's germline CDR1 is SGHTA and CDR2 FQGNSA. As DNA, the CDR3 is TGTACTGACGGGACAGGGGAAGGGGCCGGGGAGCTGTTTTTT. Translation gives CTDGTGEGAGELFF.

This clone was seen only a few times. The chain is built from TRBV4-3 and TRBJ1-1, with 8 positions matching TRBD1. Looked up from germline, CDR1 is LGHNA and CDR2 is YSLEER. The CDR3 has 20 amino acids. The ends lost 2 bases at V and 1 base at J; junction bases unmatched: 18. CDR3 bases: TGCGCCAGCAGCCAAACATTGCCCGGACAGGGAGGGTCCGGGAACACTGAAGCTTTCTTT. Its protein is CASSQTLPGQGGSGNTEAFF.

This clone showed up just a few times. The chain uses TRBV5-1 and TRBJ1-1; D is undetermined. Germline V gene lookup returns CDR1 SGHRS and CDR2 YFSETQ. The V gene lost 2 bases and the J gene lost 2 bases, with 7 bases spanning the gap. The CDR3 consists of 13 residues. For the CDR3, the DNA is TGCGCCAGCAGCTTCGGGGATAACACTGAAGCTTTCTTT. As protein: CASSFGDNTEAFF.

The chain uses TRBV29-1 and TRBJ1-1, with D unclear. The CDR3 runs to 10 residues. Trimming took 4 bases from V and 10 from J, leaving 10 bases between them. The V gene's germline CDR1 is SQVTM and CDR2 ANQGSEA. CDR3 in DNA: TGCAGCGTTGCCTCCGGACGAGCTTTCTTT. Protein sequence: CSVASGRAFF.

The V and J genes are TRBV7-9 and TRBJ2-5; the match to TRBD2 covers 9 bases. Germline CDR1 is SEHNR and CDR2 is FQNEAQ (reference sequence). The CDR3 spans 16 residues. V dropped 7 bases and J dropped 4; count of bases not matched to a gene: 13. This CDR3 reads CASTPTRGGAGETQYF. As DNA, the CDR3 is TGTGCCAGCACCCCTACGCGCGGGGGGGCCGGAGAGACCCAGTACTTC.

Only a few counts were recorded for this clone. This chain links TRBV28 with TRBJ1-1, with D unresolved. This CDR3 has 13 residues. Per the germline V gene, CDR1 is MDHEN and CDR2 is SYDVKM. V was shortened by 6 bases and J by 4 bases, with 12 bases between the two germline ends. CDR3 amino acids: CASRYPGSTEAFF. CDR3 coding DNA: TGTGCCAGCAGATATCCGGGGTCCACTGAAGCTTTCTTT.

The chain combines TRBV4-3 with TRBJ2-2; 13 bases are shared with TRBD2. Unmatched junction bases numbered 5, after V lost 4 bases and J lost 6 bases. The CDR3 length is 16 residues. Germline V gene data show CDR1 as LGHNA and CDR2 as YSLEER. CDR3: CASSLSGLAGSGELFF. The CDR3 region has the DNA TGCGCCAGCAGCCTTTCGGGACTAGCGGGGTCCGGGGAGCTGTTTTTT.

This clone turned up a few times. V gene TRBV4-1 combines with J gene TRBJ2-1; TRBD2 matches at 13 bases. With V trimmed by 0 bases and J by 5 bases, 10 bases remained unmatched. The V gene's germline CDR1 is MGHRA and CDR2 YSYEKL. The CDR3 runs to 19 residues. Here the CDR3 reads CASSQDRLLGLAGNNEQFF. In nucleotides, the CDR3 is TGCGCCAGCAGCCAAGATAGGTTATTGGGACTAGCGGGAAACAATGAGCAGTTCTTC.

V usage is TRBV7-6 and J usage is TRBJ2-5; D not certain. The CDR3 loop spans 12 amino acids. The ends were cut back, 1 base at V and 5 bases at J, with 5 bases in the middle. The germline V gene has CDR1 SGHVS and CDR2 FNYEAQ. The CDR3 coding sequence is TGTGCCAGCAGCTTAGAGTATGAGACCCAGTACTTC. The encoded protein is CASSLEYETQYF.

V usage is TRBV5-4 and J usage is TRBJ2-1; 7 bases map to TRBD1. The CDR3 length is 13 residues. Germline CDR1 reads SGHNT; CDR2 reads YYREEE (reference sequence). The J segment lost 5 bases and the V segment lost 3 bases, leaving 2 bases of the junction unmatched. CDR3 bases: TGTGCCAGCAGCTGGGACAGCCACAATGAGCAGTTCTTC. Protein product: CASSWDSHNEQFF.

The rearrangement joins TRBV30 to TRBJ1-1; TRBD1 matches 8 bases. Germline lookup yields CDR1 GTSNPN and CDR2 SVGIG (reference sequence). The CDR3 extends over 14 amino acids. V trimming: 5 bases; J trimming: 3 bases; junction bases outside the gene matches: 8. The CDR3 is CAWYFRGQDTEAFF. In nucleotides, the CDR3 is TGTGCCTGGTATTTCAGGGGGCAAGACACTGAAGCTTTCTTT. The entire variable domain, with the rest obtained from reference TRBV30 and TRBJ1-1, is as follows: SQTIHQWPATLVQPVGSPLSLECTVEGTSNPNLYWYRQAAGRGLQLLFYSVGIGQISSEVPQNLSASRPQDRQFILSSKKLLLSDSGFYLCAWYFRGQDTEAFFGQGTRLTVV.

This clone was found a few times. The germline gene is not matched at one end of the junction; a read error may be the cause. This chain joins TRBV25-1 and TRBJ2-1, with D maybe TRBD2 (5 bases). The germline gives CDR1 MGHDK, CDR2 SYGVNS. This CDR3 contains 12 residues. The CDR3 region is CASSEFPPILVF. CDR3 coding DNA: TGTGCCAGCAGTGAATTCCCACCCATACTAGTCTTC.